This T cell receptor beta chain was recorded in a study of T cells after yellow fever vaccination (dated by TCRdb to between 2018 and 2021). Regarding the complete study: The SMART-Seq v4 Ultra Low Input RNA kit was used to prepare libraries from fractions with low cell numbers. Bulk TCR alpha and beta repertoires were sequenced longitudinally to track T-cell clones before and after primary and booster YFV17D yellow fever vaccination. Two healthy male donors, one aged 18 to 29 and one aged 30 to 40 years, were included in the cohort. Bulk PBMC replicates and cell subsets were isolated from blood drawn at multiple timepoints before and after both primary and secondary immunization. What the authors observed across the whole study: Compared with the primary T-cell response, the secondary T-cell response was weaker but faster, peaking on day 5 rather than day 15. A small share of clonotypes was detected in both CD4 and CD8 compartments, with the overlap likely arising from convergent recombination. Because abundant contaminating clonotypes from the bulk population could be contained in FACS-sorted repertoires, computational filtering was required. Most clones expanded after primary vaccination were re-detected after the booster (approximately 96% of CD4 and around 88% of CD8), suggesting broad memory maintenance. The study included only two donors, which limits how far the findings can be generalized.

The intended sense of this specimen's treatment or condition label: live attenuated yellow fever vaccine strain. PBMCs were isolated from peripheral blood using a standard Ficoll-Paque protocol. Dynabeads CD4 and CD8 positive selection kits were used to isolate the CD4 and CD8 T-cell fractions. TriZol was used to extract RNA from bulk PBMCs, CD4 and CD8 fractions, and dextramer-positive and dextramer-negative fractions. From the cysteine through the phenylalanine, the CDR3 covers 18 amino acids. The DNA shown is the 54-base CDR3, in frame from base 1. Trimming accounts for 1 base at V and 1 base at J, while the number of junction bases matched to no gene is 12. Sequences MNHEY (CDR1) and SVGAGI (CDR2) are obtained from the germline V gene. TCRdb shows the sequencer as Illumina NovaSeq 6000. TCR cDNA was synthesized by 5'RACE template switching, through which a universal primer site and unique molecular identifiers were introduced. Priming of cDNA synthesis was performed from both the TCR alpha and TCR beta constant segments. Libraries were amplified in two PCR steps, with sample barcodes and sequencing adapters added in the second step. Sequencing of libraries was performed on Illumina HiSeq 2500 (2x100 bp) or NovaSeq (2x150 bp). The original pipeline was this. MIGEC handled demultiplexing of reads and collapsing into UMI consensus sequences, while MiXCR performed V(D)J alignment. Clonotypes responding to the vaccine were identified with edgeR on replicate PBMC samples, with the criteria of FDR below 0.01 and a log2 fold change above 5 up to day 15. CD4 or CD8 identity was assigned to each bulk clonotype according to whether the clonotype was present at higher abundance in the sequenced CD4 repertoire or the sequenced CD8 repertoire. TCRdb reprocessed the public reads (quality trimming at Q25 with fastp, clone calling with MiXCR) and kept in-frame beta chains. For every CDR3 protein sequence, its rows merge into one entry that carries the most common genes and DNA. These V and J calls originate from TCRdb's pipeline instead of the authors' own analysis. In this sample the table shows roughly 170,000 distinct CDR3 sequences, approximately 9.7% of which occur a single time. The ten largest account for approximately 39% of the sample.

With regard to this clonotype: Its antigen is currently not known. No much larger clone is present one base from it, and per-base qualities are unavailable.

The sequence came from a man aged 18 to 35 who received the YFV17D yellow fever vaccine. The source material was CD8+ T cells sorted from PBMCs, sampled 45 days after the yellow fever booster vaccination. Here the chain combines TRBV6-5 and TRBJ1-1, and TRBD1 aligns with 7 junction nucleotides. The encoded CDR3 is CASSYLTTGIRGNTEAFF. The nucleotides are TGTGCCAGCAGTTACTTAACGACAGGGATAAGAGGGAACACTGAAGCTTTCTTT.